One sample yielded the 20 T cell receptor beta chains listed below, sequenced in a study of blood T cell repertoires in COVID-19. Generated by immunoSEQ multiplex PCR, the TCRdb table keeps only in-frame clones and is missing some. This table has just over 300,000 clones, almost 90% appearing once. Sequenced material: PBMCs or T cells enriched from blood (not recorded which). The receptors were gathered from a woman aged 18-29 years with acute COVID-19.

This CDR3 reads CSASSGTRIDTQYF. The CDR3 DNA is TGCAGTGCTAGTTCCGGGACTAGGATAGATACGCAGTATTTT. V and J are TRBV20-1 and TRBJ2-3; 8 bases align to TRBD2. CDR1 is DFQATT, CDR2 SNEGSKA, per germline (reference sequence). The CDR3 loop spans 14 amino acids. With 3 bases clipped from V and 5 bases from J, the junction kept 7 bases outside the gene matches.

This clone was seen a single time. V is TRBV7-3 and J is TRBJ2-2; D perhaps matches TRBD1 (5 bases). CDR1 and CDR2 (germline): SGHTA, FQGTGA. There are 13 residues in the CDR3. V lost 1 base and J lost 7, with 7 bases in between. The CDR3 loop reads CASSLSRVGELFF. DNA for the CDR3: TGTGCCAGCAGCTTAAGCAGGGTCGGGGAGCTGTTTTTT.

This chain uses TRBV7-9 with TRBJ2-2; D perhaps matches TRBD2 (6 bases). The V end was cut by 5 bases, the J end by 7 bases, with 20 bases between. The CDR3 spans 16 residues. Germline CDR1 and CDR2: SEHNR and FQNEAQ (reference sequence). In DNA form, the CDR3 reads TGTGCCAGCAGCCCACCGGGACTGGTATCCCTCGGGGAGCTGTTTTTT. Amino acids: CASSPPGLVSLGELFF.

The V call is TRBV5-1, the J call TRBJ1-3; the match to TRBD1 covers 7 bases. Trimming removed 4 bases from V and 2 bases from J; junction bases left unmatched: 6. From germline, CDR1 is SGHRS and CDR2 YFSETQ. CDR3 size: 15 residues. CDR3 in amino acids: CASSPQGDTGNTIYF. The DNA of the CDR3 is TGCGCCAGCAGCCCTCAGGGGGATACTGGAAACACCATATATTTT.

The chain couples TRBV20-1 to TRBJ2-3; D unclear. Germline V gene data show CDR1 as DFQATT and CDR2 as SNEGSKA (reference sequence). The CDR3 covers 10 residues. V was clipped by 6 bases and J by 6 bases, with 7 bases between them. The CDR3 loop is CSARQDTQYF. The CDR3 DNA follows: TGCAGTGCCCGCCAGGATACGCAGTATTTT.

The chain has TRBV5-8 and TRBJ1-3; D unclear. This CDR3 region has 12 residues. V gave up 4 bases and J gave up 4 bases, with 6 bases separating them. Germline assignment: CDR1 SGHTS and CDR2 YDEGEE. This CDR3 is CASSPLGNTIYF. In nucleotides, the CDR3 is TGTGCCAGCAGCCCCCTCGGAAACACCATATATTTT.

The V gene is TRBV28, the J gene TRBJ1-1; D ambiguous. Deletions cut 4 bases from V and 6 bases from J, with 6 bases between. CDR1 and CDR2 from the germline V gene are MDHEN and SYDVKM. The CDR3 covers 11 residues. CDR3 protein: CASSYVAEAFF. DNA for the CDR3: TGTGCCAGCAGTTACGTAGCTGAAGCTTTCTTT.

This rearrangement joins TRBV28 to TRBJ2-1, with D possibly being TRBD1 (6 bases). This CDR3 spans 15 amino acids. The ends were cut back, 5 bases at V and 7 bases at J, with 18 bases in the middle. Germline CDR1 reads MDHEN; CDR2 reads SYDVKM. CDR3 residues: CASSPWGRRENEQFF. The CDR3, as DNA: TGTGCCAGCAGTCCGTGGGGGCGAAGGGAAAATGAGCAGTTCTTC.

This chain links TRBV7-3 with TRBJ2-1, with D possibly being TRBD1 (5 bases). Trimming removed 3 bases from V and 0 bases from J, with 9 bases in between. Per germline, CDR1 SGHTA and CDR2 FQGTGA. This CDR3 has 15 amino acids. The CDR3, as DNA: TGTGCCAGCAGCTTGGGCAGGGACTCCTACAATGAGCAGTTCTTC. As protein: CASSLGRDSYNEQFF.

The rearrangement joins TRBV7-3 to TRBJ1-1, with D maybe TRBD1 (5 bases). The CDR3 consists of 13 residues. Germline V gene data show CDR1 as SGHTA and CDR2 as FQGTGA. The ends were cut back, 0 bases at V and 11 bases at J, with 13 bases in the middle. CDR3 in DNA: TGTGCCAGCAGCTTAACAGGGGCCCGTGAGGCTTTCTTT. It translates to CASSLTGAREAFF.

The chain joins TRBV6-5 to TRBJ2-3; 9 bases are a match to TRBD2. Germline values: CDR1 MNHEY, CDR2 SVGAGI. V lost 1 base, J lost 1 base, and 0 bases stayed unmatched. CDR3 length equals 15 residues. CDR3 sequence: CASSYLAGGTDTQYF. CDR3 DNA sequence: TGTGCCAGCAGTTACTTAGCGGGAGGCACAGATACGCAGTATTTT.

The V call is TRBV7-2, the J call TRBJ1-5; 7 bases align to TRBD1. V shed 1 base and J 1 base; nucleotides not matched to a gene: 4. From germline, CDR1 is SGHTA and CDR2 FQGNSA. This CDR3 is built from 16 residues. The CDR3 sequence: CASSLVTGLSNQPQHF. The CDR3, as DNA: TGTGCCAGCAGCTTAGTGACAGGGTTGAGCAATCAGCCCCAGCATTTT.

This chain connects TRBV7-6 to TRBJ1-4; the D gene is possibly TRBD1 (6 bases). The CDR3 covers 16 residues. V was shortened by 4 bases and J by 7 bases, with 19 bases between the two germline ends. Germline CDR1 is SGHVS and CDR2 is FNYEAQ. In DNA form, the CDR3 reads TGTGCCAGCAGCTCCCTCTCGGGGGGCTATGGTGAAAAACTGTTTTTT. This codes for CASSSLSGGYGEKLFF.

This clone was seen a single time. The V gene is TRBV27, the J gene TRBJ2-7, with D perhaps matching TRBD1 (5 bases). Trimming left V 2 bases short and J 0 bases short, with 17 bases between. This CDR3 has 17 residues. Germline V gives CDR1 MNHEY, CDR2 SMNVEV (reference sequence). The CDR3 region has the DNA TGTGCCAGCAGTTTAGTAGGTTGGGGCTCCCCCTCCTACGAGCAGTACTTC. Amino acids: CASSLVGWGSPSYEQYF.

The chain employs TRBV25-1 and TRBJ1-2; 9 bases fit TRBD1. This CDR3 has 12 residues. Germline trimming cut 10 bases from V and 11 bases from J; bases unmatched to any gene: 11. CDR1 and CDR2 from the germline V gene are MGHDK and SYGVNS. CDR3 DNA: TGTGCCACGACAGGGACAGGGTTGAGTTACACCTTC. As protein: CATTGTGLSYTF.

J is TRBJ1-2 and V is TRBV6-1, with unresolved D. Germline assignment: CDR1 MNHNS and CDR2 SASEGT. Trimming left V 5 bases short and J 9 bases short, with 16 bases between. This CDR3 has 13 amino acids. The CDR3 bases are TGTGCCAGCAGTTTGCCCGAGAGTTTGAGCTACACCTTC. Protein sequence: CASSLPESLSYTF.

This chain joins TRBV5-1 and TRBJ2-1; D possibly corresponds to TRBD1 (7 bases). CDR3 length equals 15 residues. V lost 3 bases and J lost 8, with 18 bases in between. Looked up from germline, CDR1 is SGHRS and CDR2 is YFSETQ. CDR3 DNA: TGCGCCAGCAGCTACCGACAGGGAGGTAGCGATGAGCAGTTCTTC. Translating gives CASSYRQGGSDEQFF.

The chain employs TRBV28 and TRBJ2-4, with 8 bases matching TRBD2. J gave up 3 bases and V 3 bases, and 7 bases lay outside the gene matches. The germline V gene has CDR1 MDHEN and CDR2 SYDVKM. The CDR3 extends over 16 amino acids. The CDR3 protein is CASSFPGGVDKNIQYF. The CDR3 nucleotides are TGTGCCAGCAGTTTCCCGGGGGGGGTGGACAAAAACATTCAGTACTTC.

The V gene is TRBV23-1, the J gene TRBJ2-1, with TRBD2 matching 8 bases. TRBV23-1 is an ORF; its function is uncertain. V gave up 0 bases and J gave up 7 bases; unmatched junction bases: 11. This CDR3 has 17 residues. CDR3 coding DNA: TGCGCCAGCAGTCAATCGAATCCAGCGGGAGAATTGAATGAGCAGTTCTTC. Amino acids: CASSQSNPAGELNEQFF.

The rearrangement links TRBV6-5 to TRBJ2-7, with 11 bases matching TRBD1. The CDR3 has 14 residues. Trimming at V came to 7 bases and at J to 2 bases, leaving 4 bases not matched to a gene. The V gene's germline CDR1 is MNHEY and CDR2 SVGAGI. The CDR3: CASNKDRGPYEQYF. CDR3 bases: TGTGCCAGCAACAAGGACAGGGGGCCCTACGAGCAGTACTTC.